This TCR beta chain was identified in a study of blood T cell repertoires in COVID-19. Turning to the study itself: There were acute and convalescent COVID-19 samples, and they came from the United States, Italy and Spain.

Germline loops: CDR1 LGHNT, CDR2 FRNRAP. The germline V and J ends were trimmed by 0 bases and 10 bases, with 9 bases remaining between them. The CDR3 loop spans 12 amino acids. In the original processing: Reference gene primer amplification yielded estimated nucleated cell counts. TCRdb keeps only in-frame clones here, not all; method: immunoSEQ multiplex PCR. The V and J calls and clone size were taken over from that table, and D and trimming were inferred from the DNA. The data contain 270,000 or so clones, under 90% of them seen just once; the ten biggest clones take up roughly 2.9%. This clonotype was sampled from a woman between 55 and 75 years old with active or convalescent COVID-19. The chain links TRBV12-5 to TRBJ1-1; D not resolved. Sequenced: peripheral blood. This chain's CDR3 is CASGLVWEGAFF. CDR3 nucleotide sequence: TGTGCTAGTGGTTTGGTATGGGAGGGAGCTTTCTTT.